This passage covers 12 T cell receptor beta chains from one sample sequenced in a study of CD8+CD57+ T cells in acquired aplastic anemia. The template used for profiling TCR beta VDJ and CDR3 was genomic DNA. Via MiXCR, TCRdb re-called the reads, giving one row per CDR3 protein. The profile shows 200,000 to 300,000 distinct CDR3 sequences, 65% to 90% of them singletons. Patients sequenced had flow cytometry evidence of CD8+CD57+ cell expansion. Sequences were obtained from sorted CD4+, CD8+, or CD8+CD57+ T cells (not recorded which) from PBMCs. These receptors were collected from a human donor with aplastic anemia.

Points on this clonotype: A read error may account for a junction end that differs from germline. CDR3 DNA sequence: TGTGCCAGCAGCTTACGGGGGACCGGTGAGCTGTTTTTT. This codes for CASSLRGTGELFF. The chain combines TRBV7-2 with TRBJ2-1, with D possibly matching TRBD2 (6 bases). TRBJ2-2 explains the end of the DNA better; the J call may be wrong. This CDR3 is 13 amino acids long. Germline-derived CDR1 and CDR2 are SGHTA and FQGNSA.

As for this clonotype: Its ends do not fully match the called genes, so a read error is possible. The rearrangement uses TRBV11-2 and TRBJ2-3; D is unresolved. Germline values: CDR1 SGHAT, CDR2 FQNNGV. The CDR3 totals 15 residues. The CDR3 DNA reads TGCGCCAGCAGCCTAGGCGTTGGCGTCACAGATACGCAGTATTTT. Its protein product is CASSLGVGVTDTQYF.

Turning to this clonotype: One end of the junction is discordant with germline, which a read error may explain. The CDR3 loop is CATSREGPSGYNEQFF. CDR3 sequence (DNA): TGTGCCACCAGCAGAGAGGGGCCTAGCGGATACAATGAGCAGTTCTTC. The chain has TRBV7-3 and TRBJ2-1; 7 bases align to TRBD2. Per germline, CDR1 SGHTA and CDR2 FQGTGA. This CDR3 is built from 16 residues.

The rearrangement uses TRBV5-1 and TRBJ2-1, with no clear D. Germline CDR1 SGHRS, CDR2 YFSETQ. V was trimmed by 4 bases and J by 8 bases, leaving 22 bases between them. The CDR3 covers 16 residues. The CDR3 protein is CASSPLGDRESDEQFF. CDR3 DNA sequence: TGCGCCAGCAGCCCCCTTGGAGACCGCGAGAGCGATGAGCAGTTCTTC.

With regard to this clonotype: Because the CDR3 is missing its conserved closing phenylalanine or tryptophan, this is likely a read error. The chain carries TRBV30 and TRBJ1-1, with a possible D match to TRBD1 (5 bases). V lost 3 bases, J lost 6 bases, and 8 bases lay in between. Germline V gene data show CDR1 as GTSNPN and CDR2 as SVGIG (reference sequence). The length of the CDR3 is 11 residues. The CDR3 DNA reads TGTGCCTGGAGACTAGGGGCTGAAGCTTTCTCT. This codes for CAWRLGAEAFS.

The genes are TRBV29-1 and TRBJ2-3; TRBD1 matches at 7 bases. Germline V gene lookup returns CDR1 SQVTM and CDR2 ANQGSEA. This CDR3 spans 14 amino acids. The junction had 7 bases not matched to a gene; V was cut back by 3 bases and J by 4 bases. CDR3 sequence: CSVDETGAADTQYF. The CDR3 nucleotides are TGCAGCGTTGATGAAACAGGGGCAGCAGATACGCAGTATTTT.

The chain couples TRBV18 to TRBJ2-7; D not resolved. This CDR3 is 14 amino acids long. Trimming pared 6 bases from V and 3 bases from J, leaving 15 bases between. Germline CDR1 is KGHSH and CDR2 is LQKENI. This chain's CDR3 is CASSQYSFCYEQYF. In nucleotides, the CDR3 is TGTGCCAGCTCGCAATACAGCTTTTGCTACGAGCAGTACTTC. Together with reference TRBV18 and TRBJ2-7, the CDR3 gives the full variable domain: NAGVMQNPRHLVRRRGQEARLRCSPMKGHSHVYWYRQLPEEGLKFMVYLQKENIIDESGMPKERFSAEFPKEGPSILRIQQVVRGDSAAYFCASSQYSFCYEQYFGPGTRLTVT.

The chain uses TRBV7-2 and TRBJ2-2, with 7 bases fitting TRBD2. From germline, CDR1 is SGHTA and CDR2 FQGNSA. V gave up 2 bases and J gave up 5 bases; unmatched junction bases: 5. The CDR3 contains 15 residues. The CDR3 loop reads CASSLNDGGTGELFF. In nucleotides, the CDR3 is TGTGCCAGCAGCTTAAATGACGGGGGGACCGGGGAGCTGTTTTTT.

The V call is TRBV7-8, the J call TRBJ2-3; either TRBD1 or TRBD2 may fit D (7 bases each). The CDR3 covers 13 residues. Between the trimmed V and J ends, which lost 6 bases and 15 bases, there was a span of 22 bases. Germline V gene sequence: CDR1 SGHVS, CDR2 FQNEAQ. The CDR3: CASRYGGTDTYYF. The CDR3, as DNA: TGTGCCAGCAGGTACGGGGGGACAGACACGTATTATTTT.

About this clonotype itself: The CDR3 ends on some other residue instead of the conserved phenylalanine or tryptophan, so this is likely a read error. The limits of the CDR3 on the DNA are not certain, so only TCRdb's listed CDR3 is given. This sequence joins TRBV7-3 and TRBJ1-2. Germline V gene sequence: CDR1 SGHTA, CDR2 FQGTGA. The CDR3 numbers 13 amino acids, ends counted. The CDR3 sequence: CASSQSQRVVPRT.

The chain recombines TRBV7-3 with TRBJ2-1; 8 bases are shared with TRBD2. CDR3 length equals 16 residues. Germline V gene sequence: CDR1 SGHTA, CDR2 FQGTGA. Trimming took 1 base from V and 6 from J; bases not matched to a gene: 8. The CDR3 sequence: CASSLNGGGFFNEQFF. The DNA of the CDR3 is TGTGCCAGCAGCTTAAATGGCGGGGGGTTTTTCAATGAGCAGTTCTTC. Variable domain in full (rest from reference TRBV7-3 and TRBJ2-1): GAGVSQTPSNKVTEKGKYVELRCDPISGHTALYWYRQSLGQGPEFLIYFQGTGAADDSGLPNDRFFAVRPEGSVSTLKIQRTERGDSAVYLCASSLNGGGFFNEQFFGPGTRLTVL.

In its sample, this clonotype was seen once. The CDR3 ends on some other residue instead of the conserved phenylalanine or tryptophan, so this is likely a read error. It is unclear where the CDR3 begins or ends on the DNA, so no DNA is shown, and the CDR3 is as TCRdb lists it. The chain carries TRBV9 and TRBJ2-4; the DNA was not compared with TRBD1, the D call given in the table. The CDR3 has 12 amino acids, counting both end residues. Germline V lookup: CDR1 SGDLS, CDR2 YYNGEE. This CDR3 reads CASGVGGGVNGD.